The clone carrying this T cell receptor (beta chain) has only one observation. The CDR3 sequence is 16 residues long. V dropped 5 bases and J dropped 2 bases, with 17 bases sitting between them. Germline loops: CDR1 SGHAT, CDR2 FQNNGV. This sample was included in a study of blood T cell repertoires in COVID-19. The data were produced by immunoSEQ multiplex PCR, yet TCRdb's version contains in-frame clones alone and is incomplete. The sample has 150,000 to 200,000 clones, roughly 89% seen once; the top ten hold about 1.4%. Source material: peripheral blood. The J gene is TRBJ2-3, the V gene TRBV11-2; D perhaps matches TRBD1 (6 bases). This receptor was identified in a woman aged 45-59 years with acute or convalescent COVID-19. The CDR3 nucleotides are TGTGCCAGCAGCCAGGGGTTTAGAAAACTCACAGATACGCAGTATTTT. Translated, it gives CASSQGFRKLTDTQYF.